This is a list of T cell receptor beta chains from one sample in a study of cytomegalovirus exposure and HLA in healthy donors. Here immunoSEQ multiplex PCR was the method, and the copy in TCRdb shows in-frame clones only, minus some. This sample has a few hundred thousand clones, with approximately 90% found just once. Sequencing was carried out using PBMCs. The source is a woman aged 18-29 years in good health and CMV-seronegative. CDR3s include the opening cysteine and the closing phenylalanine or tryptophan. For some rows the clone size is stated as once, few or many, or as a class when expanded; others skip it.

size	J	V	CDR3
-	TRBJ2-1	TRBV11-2	CASSSDIQPYNEQFF
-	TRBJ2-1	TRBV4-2	CASSHGGLAGGPLYEQFF
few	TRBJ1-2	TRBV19	CATTEKGQGLYGYTF
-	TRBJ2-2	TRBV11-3	CASSPLGSGTGELFF
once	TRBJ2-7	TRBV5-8	CASWAQSEQYF
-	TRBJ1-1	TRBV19	CASTLPTIGGYTEAFF
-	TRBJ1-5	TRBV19	CASSGTGGNQPQHF
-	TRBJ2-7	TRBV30	CAWSRGSTGSYEQYF
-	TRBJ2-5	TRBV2	CATRTSGGKETQYF
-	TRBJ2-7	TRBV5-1	CASSYQPNSDEQYF
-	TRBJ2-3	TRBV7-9	CASSTQGSGGAVTQYF
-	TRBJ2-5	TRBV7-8	CASSLQGNGAKTQYF
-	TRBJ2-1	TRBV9	CASSPRGGVIYNEQFF
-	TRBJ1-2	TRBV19	CASKGRLDGYTF
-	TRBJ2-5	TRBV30	CAWSKVAGPQETQYF
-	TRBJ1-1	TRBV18	CASSRGTGGGNTEAFF
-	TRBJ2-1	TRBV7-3	CASSLLGGQDEQFF
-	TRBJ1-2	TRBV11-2	CASSFGGQSYGYTF
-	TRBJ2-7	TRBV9	CASSVGEISYEQYF
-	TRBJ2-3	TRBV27	CASINRGLSTDTQYF